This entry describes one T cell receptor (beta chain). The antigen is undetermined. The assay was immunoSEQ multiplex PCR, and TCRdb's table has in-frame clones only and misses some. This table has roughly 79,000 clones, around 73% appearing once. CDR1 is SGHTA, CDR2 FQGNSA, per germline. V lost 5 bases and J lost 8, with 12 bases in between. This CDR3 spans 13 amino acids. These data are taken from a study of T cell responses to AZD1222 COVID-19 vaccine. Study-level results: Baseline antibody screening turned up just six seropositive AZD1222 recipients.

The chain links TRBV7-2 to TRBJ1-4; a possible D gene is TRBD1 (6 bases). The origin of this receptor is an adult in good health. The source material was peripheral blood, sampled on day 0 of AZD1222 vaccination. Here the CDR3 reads CASSTGQYEKLFF. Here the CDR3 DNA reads TGTGCCAGCAGCACCGGACAGTACGAAAAACTGTTTTTT.